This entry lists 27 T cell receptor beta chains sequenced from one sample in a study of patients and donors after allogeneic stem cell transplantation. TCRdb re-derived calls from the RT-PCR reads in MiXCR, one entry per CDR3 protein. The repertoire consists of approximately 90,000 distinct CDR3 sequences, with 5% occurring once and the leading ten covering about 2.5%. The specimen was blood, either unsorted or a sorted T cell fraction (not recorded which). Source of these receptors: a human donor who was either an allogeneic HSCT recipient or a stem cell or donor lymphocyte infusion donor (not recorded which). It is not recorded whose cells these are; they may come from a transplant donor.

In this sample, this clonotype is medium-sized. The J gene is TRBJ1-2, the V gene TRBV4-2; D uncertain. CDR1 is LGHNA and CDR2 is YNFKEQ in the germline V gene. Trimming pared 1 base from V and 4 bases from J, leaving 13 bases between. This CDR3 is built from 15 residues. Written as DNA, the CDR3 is TGTGCCAGCAGCCAAGTATCGGCGGATCTCTATGGCTACACCTTC. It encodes CASSQVSADLYGYTF.

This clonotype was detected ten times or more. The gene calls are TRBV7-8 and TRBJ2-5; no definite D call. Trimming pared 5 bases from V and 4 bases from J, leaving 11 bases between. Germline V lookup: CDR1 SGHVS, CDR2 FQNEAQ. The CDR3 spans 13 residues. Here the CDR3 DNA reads TGTGCCAGCAGCCCGACTGTCAGAGAGACCCAGTACTTC. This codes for CASSPTVRETQYF.

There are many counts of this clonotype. CDR3 in DNA: TGCGCCAGCAGCCAGGCCCCGGGACCGAACTATGGCTACACCTTC. Translated: CASSQAPGPNYGYTF. The chain has TRBV4-1 and TRBJ1-2, with D tentatively TRBD1 (5 bases). Germline CDR1 is MGHRA and CDR2 is YSYEKL. The CDR3 runs 15 residues. Trimming pared 3 bases from V and 2 bases from J, leaving 13 bases between.

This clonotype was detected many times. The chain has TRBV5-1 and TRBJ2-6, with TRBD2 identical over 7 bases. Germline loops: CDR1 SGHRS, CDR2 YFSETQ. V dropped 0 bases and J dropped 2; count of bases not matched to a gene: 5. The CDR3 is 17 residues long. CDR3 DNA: TGCGCCAGCAGCTTGGGGCGGGGGAACGCTGGGGCCAACGTCCTGACTTTC. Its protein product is CASSLGRGNAGANVLTF.

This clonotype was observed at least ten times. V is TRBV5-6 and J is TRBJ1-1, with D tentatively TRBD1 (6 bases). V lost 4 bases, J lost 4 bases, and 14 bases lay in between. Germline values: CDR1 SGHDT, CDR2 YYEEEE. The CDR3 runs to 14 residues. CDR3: CASSLGQYGTEAFF. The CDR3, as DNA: TGTGCCAGCAGCCTTGGACAGTATGGCACTGAAGCTTTCTTT.

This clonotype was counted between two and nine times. The CDR3 nucleotides read TGCAGTGCCGCGGCGGGGCCTAATGAAAAACTGTTTTTT. It codes for CSAAAGPNEKLFF. This sequence joins TRBV20-1 and TRBJ1-4; the D gene is possibly TRBD1 (5 bases). Trimming removed 6 bases from V and 3 bases from J, with 11 bases in between. This CDR3 has 13 residues. CDR1 is DFQATT and CDR2 is SNEGSKA in the germline V gene (reference sequence).

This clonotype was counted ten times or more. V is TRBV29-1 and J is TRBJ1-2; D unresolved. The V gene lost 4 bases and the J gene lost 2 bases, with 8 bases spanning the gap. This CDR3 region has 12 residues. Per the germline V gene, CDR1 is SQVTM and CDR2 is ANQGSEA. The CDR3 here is CSVVSGNYGYTF. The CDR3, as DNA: TGCAGCGTTGTGAGCGGAAACTATGGCTACACCTTC.

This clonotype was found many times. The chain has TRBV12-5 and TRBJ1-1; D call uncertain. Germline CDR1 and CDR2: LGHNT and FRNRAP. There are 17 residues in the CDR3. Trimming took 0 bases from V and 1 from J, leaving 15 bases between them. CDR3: CASGLVRLAAKNTEAFF. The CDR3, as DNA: TGTGCTAGTGGTTTGGTACGGTTGGCAGCAAAGAACACTGAAGCTTTCTTT.

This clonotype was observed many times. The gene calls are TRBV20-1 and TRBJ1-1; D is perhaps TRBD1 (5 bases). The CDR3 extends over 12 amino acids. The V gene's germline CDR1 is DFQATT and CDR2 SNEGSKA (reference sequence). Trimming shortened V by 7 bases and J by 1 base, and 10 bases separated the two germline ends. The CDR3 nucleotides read TGCAGTGGACGACAGCCGAACACTGAAGCTTTCTTT. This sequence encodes CSGRQPNTEAFF.

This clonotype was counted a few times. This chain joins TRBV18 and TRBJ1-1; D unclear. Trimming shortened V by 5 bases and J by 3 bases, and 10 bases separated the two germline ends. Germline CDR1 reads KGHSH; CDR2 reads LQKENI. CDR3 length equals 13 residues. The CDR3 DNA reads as TGTGCCAGCTCATACATCGGGGACACTGAAGCTTTCTTT. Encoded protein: CASSYIGDTEAFF.

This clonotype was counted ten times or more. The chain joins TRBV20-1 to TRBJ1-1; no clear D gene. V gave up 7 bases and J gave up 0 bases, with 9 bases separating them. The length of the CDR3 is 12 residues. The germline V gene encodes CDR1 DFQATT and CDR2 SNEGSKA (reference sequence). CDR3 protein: CSGWKMNTEAFF. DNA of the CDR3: TGCAGTGGCTGGAAGATGAACACTGAAGCTTTCTTT.

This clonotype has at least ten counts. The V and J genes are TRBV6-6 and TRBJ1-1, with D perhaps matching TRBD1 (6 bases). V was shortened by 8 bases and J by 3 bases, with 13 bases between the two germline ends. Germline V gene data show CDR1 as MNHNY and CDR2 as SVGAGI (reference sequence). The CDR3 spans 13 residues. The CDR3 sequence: CASDLSGDTEAFF. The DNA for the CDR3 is TGTGCCAGCGATCTGTCAGGGGACACTGAAGCTTTCTTT.

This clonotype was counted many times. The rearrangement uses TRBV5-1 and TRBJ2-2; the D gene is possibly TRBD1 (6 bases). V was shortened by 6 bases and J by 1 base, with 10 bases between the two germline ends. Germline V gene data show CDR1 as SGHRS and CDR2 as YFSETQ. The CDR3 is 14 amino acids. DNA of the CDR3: TGCGCCAGCACAGGGACACTGAACACCGGGGAGCTGTTTTTT. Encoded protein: CASTGTLNTGELFF.

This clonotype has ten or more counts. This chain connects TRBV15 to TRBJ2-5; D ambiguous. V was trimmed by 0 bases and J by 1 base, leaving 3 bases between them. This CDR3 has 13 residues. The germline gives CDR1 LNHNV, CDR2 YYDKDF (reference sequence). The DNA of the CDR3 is TGTGCCACCAGCAGAGACAGCCAAGAGACCCAGTACTTC. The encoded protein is CATSRDSQETQYF.

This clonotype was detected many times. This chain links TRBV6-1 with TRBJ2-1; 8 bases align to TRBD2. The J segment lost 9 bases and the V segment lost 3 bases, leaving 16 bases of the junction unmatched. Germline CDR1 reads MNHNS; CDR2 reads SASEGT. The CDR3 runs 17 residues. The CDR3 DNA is TGTGCCAGCAGTGAGAGAGGACTAGCTTCTGCTTTGGGTGAGCAGTTCTTC. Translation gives CASSERGLASALGEQFF.

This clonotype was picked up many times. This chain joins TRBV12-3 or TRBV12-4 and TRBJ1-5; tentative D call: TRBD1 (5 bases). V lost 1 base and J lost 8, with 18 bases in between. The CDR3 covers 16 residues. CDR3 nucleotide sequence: TGTGCCAGCAGTTTAGTGGCCAGGGCGGGAGGGGAGCCCCAGCATTTT. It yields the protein CASSLVARAGGEPQHF.

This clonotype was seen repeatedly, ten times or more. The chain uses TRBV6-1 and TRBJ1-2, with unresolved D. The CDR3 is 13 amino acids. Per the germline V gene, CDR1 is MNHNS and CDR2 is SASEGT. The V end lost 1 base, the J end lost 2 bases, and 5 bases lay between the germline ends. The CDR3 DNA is TGTGCCAGCAGTGAAGGGCAGAACTATGGCTACACCTTC. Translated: CASSEGQNYGYTF.

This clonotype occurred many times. CDR3: CASSYGTGDTQYF. For the CDR3, the DNA is TGTGCCAGCAGTTACGGGACAGGAGATACGCAGTATTTT. The J gene is TRBJ2-3, the V gene TRBV6-6; 8 nucleotides agree with TRBD1. The CDR3 loop spans 13 amino acids. Trimming cost V 2 bases and J 5 bases; bases outside gene matches: 0. Germline-derived CDR1 and CDR2 are MNHNY and SVGAGI (reference sequence).

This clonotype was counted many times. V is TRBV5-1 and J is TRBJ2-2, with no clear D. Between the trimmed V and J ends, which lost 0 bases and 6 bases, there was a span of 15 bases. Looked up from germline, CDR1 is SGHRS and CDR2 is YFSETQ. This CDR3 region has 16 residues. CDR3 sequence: CASSLVADRFAGELFF. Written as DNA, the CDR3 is TGCGCCAGCAGCTTGGTGGCGGACCGATTCGCCGGGGAGCTGTTTTTT. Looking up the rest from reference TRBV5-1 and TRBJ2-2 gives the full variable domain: KAGVTQTPRYLIKTRGQQVTLSCSPISGHRSVSWYQQTPGQGLQFLFEYFSETQRNKGNFPGRFSGRQFSNSRSEMNVSTLELGDSALYLCASSLVADRFAGELFFGEGSRLTVL.

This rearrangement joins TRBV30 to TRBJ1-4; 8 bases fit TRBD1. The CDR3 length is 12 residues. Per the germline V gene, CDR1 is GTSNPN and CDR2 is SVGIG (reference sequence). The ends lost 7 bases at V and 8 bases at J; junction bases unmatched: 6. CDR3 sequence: CAYDRGWEKLFF. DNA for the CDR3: TGTGCCTACGACAGGGGCTGGGAAAAACTGTTTTTT. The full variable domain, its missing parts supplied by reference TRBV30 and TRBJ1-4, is SQTIHQWPATLVQPVGSPLSLECTVEGTSNPNLYWYRQAAGRGLQLLFYSVGIGQISSEVPQNLSASRPQDRQFILSSKKLLLSDSGFYLCAYDRGWEKLFFGSGTQLSVL.

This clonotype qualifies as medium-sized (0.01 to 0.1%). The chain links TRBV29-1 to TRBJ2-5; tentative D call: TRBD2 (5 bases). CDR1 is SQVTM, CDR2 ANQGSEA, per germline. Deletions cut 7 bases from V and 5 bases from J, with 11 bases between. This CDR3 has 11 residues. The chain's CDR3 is CSGRESETQYF. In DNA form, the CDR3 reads TGCAGCGGCCGGGAATCCGAGACCCAGTACTTC.

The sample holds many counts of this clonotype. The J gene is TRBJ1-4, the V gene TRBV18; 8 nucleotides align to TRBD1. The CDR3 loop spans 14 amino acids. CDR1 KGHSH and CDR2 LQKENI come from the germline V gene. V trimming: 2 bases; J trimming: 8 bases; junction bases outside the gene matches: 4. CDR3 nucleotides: TGTGCCAGCTCACCAACGACAGGGGTGGAAAAACTGTTTTTT. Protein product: CASSPTTGVEKLFF.

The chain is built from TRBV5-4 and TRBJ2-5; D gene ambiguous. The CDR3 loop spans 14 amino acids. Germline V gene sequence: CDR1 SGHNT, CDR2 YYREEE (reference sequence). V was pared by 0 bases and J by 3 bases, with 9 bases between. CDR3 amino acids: CASSLENLKETQYF. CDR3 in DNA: TGTGCCAGCAGCTTGGAGAACTTGAAAGAGACCCAGTACTTC.

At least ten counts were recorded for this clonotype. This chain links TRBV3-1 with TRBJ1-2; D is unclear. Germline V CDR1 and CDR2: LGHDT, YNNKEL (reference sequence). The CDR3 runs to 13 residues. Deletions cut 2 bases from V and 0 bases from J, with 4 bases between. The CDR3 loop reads CASSQRANYGYTF. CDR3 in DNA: TGTGCCAGCAGCCAACGGGCTAACTATGGCTACACCTTC.

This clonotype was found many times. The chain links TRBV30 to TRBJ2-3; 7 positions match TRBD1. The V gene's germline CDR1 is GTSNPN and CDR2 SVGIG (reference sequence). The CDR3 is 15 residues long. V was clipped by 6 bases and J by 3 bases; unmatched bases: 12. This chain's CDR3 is CACHRQGVGTDTQYF. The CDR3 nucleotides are TGTGCCTGCCATCGACAGGGAGTGGGAACAGATACGCAGTATTTT.

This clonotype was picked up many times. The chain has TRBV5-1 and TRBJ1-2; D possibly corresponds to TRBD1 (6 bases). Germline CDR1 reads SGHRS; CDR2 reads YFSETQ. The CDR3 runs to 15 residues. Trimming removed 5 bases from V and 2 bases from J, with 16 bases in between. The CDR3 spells CASSSAGATNYGYTF. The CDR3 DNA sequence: TGCGCCAGCAGTTCTGCAGGGGCGACAAACTATGGCTACACCTTC.

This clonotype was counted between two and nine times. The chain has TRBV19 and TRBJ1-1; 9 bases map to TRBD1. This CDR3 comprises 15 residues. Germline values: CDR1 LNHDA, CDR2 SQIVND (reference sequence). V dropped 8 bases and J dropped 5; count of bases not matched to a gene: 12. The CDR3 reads CASSYRDRARTEAFF. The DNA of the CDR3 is TGTGCCAGTTCATATCGGGACAGGGCTCGGACTGAAGCTTTCTTT.